Below are 10 T cell receptor beta chains sequenced from a single sample in a study of T cells in Graves' hyperthyroidism and ophthalmopathy. TCR beta CDR3 region amplification was performed from RNA transcripts. RT-PCR in the first round (using the HTBI primer set) targeted the TCR CDR3. One entry per CDR3 protein, called by TCRdb with MiXCR from the multiplex PCR reads. Among around 350,000 distinct CDR3 sequences listed, approximately 13% were seen once. Material: blood. The receptor set was obtained from a woman younger than 35 with Graves' hyperthyroidism.

The V and J genes are TRBV9 and TRBJ1-1, with unresolved D. The CDR3 runs 14 residues. Trimming pared 0 bases from V and 3 bases from J, leaving 9 bases between. Germline V CDR1 and CDR2: SGDLS, YYNGEE. CDR3 nucleotide sequence: TGTGCCAGCAGCGTAGACGGGGTCGACACTGAAGCTTTCTTT. It yields the protein CASSVDGVDTEAFF.

The chain uses TRBV6-1 and TRBJ2-3; a possible D gene is TRBD2 (7 bases). The CDR3 totals 14 residues. CDR1 and CDR2 (germline): MNHNS, SASEGT. V lost 11 bases, J lost 0 bases, and 15 bases lay in between. The CDR3: CAGGARPSTDTQYF. CDR3 DNA: TGTGCCGGGGGGGCAAGGCCGAGCACAGATACGCAGTATTTT.

The J gene is TRBJ1-3, the V gene TRBV7-9, with D unclear. The CDR3 extends over 12 amino acids. V gave up 4 bases and J gave up 8 bases, with 9 bases separating them. The germline CDR1 and CDR2 sequences are SEHNR and FQNEAQ (reference sequence). The CDR3 nucleotides read TGTGCCAGCAGCTCTCCTGCTGACACCATATATTTT. Encoded protein: CASSSPADTIYF.

This clonotype was counted ten times or more. Here the CDR3 reads CASRYYRGPGADTQYF. CDR3 DNA: TGTGCCAGCAGATATTACAGGGGGCCAGGGGCAGATACGCAGTATTTT. The chain uses TRBV12-3 or TRBV12-4 and TRBJ2-3; 9 nucleotides agree with TRBD1. V gave up 6 bases and J gave up 4 bases; unmatched junction bases: 11. CDR3 length equals 16 residues.

This CDR3 reads CASSIVSAGYNEQFF. The CDR3 DNA reads TGTGCCAGTAGTATAGTTTCAGCGGGGTACAATGAGCAGTTCTTC. V and J are TRBV19 and TRBJ2-1; 7 nucleotides align to TRBD2. The CDR3 runs to 15 residues. The ends lost 1 base at V and 4 bases at J; junction bases unmatched: 4. Per the germline V gene, CDR1 is LNHDA and CDR2 is SQIVND (reference sequence). The entire variable domain, with the rest obtained from reference TRBV19 and TRBJ2-1, is as follows: DGGITQSPKYLFRKEGQNVTLSCEQNLNHDAMYWYRQDPGQGLRLIYYSQIVNDFQKGDIAEGYSVSREKKESFPLTVTSAQKNPTAFYLCASSIVSAGYNEQFFGPGTRLTVL.

This clonotype was counted many times. This rearrangement joins TRBV12-3 or TRBV12-4 to TRBJ2-5; 9 nucleotides agree with TRBD1. V lost 6 bases to trimming and J lost 2 bases; unmatched junction nucleotides: 4. This CDR3 is 14 amino acids long. CDR3 protein: CASRGQGTQETQYF. In nucleotides, the CDR3 is TGTGCCAGCAGAGGACAGGGGACTCAAGAGACCCAGTACTTC.

As to this clonotype: With a much larger clone just one base away, this may be a read error. The genes are TRBV5-1 and TRBJ1-2; D uncertain. CDR1 SGHRS and CDR2 YFSETQ come from the germline V gene. The CDR3 length is 13 residues. CDR3 amino acids: CVSSSTSTKGYTF. DNA of the CDR3: TGCGTCAGCAGCTCCACATCAACCAAAGGCTACACCTTC.

The chain joins TRBV27 to TRBJ1-4; D is undetermined. Trimming took 0 bases from V and 7 from J, leaving 6 bases between them. The CDR3 has 13 amino acids. Germline loops: CDR1 MNHEY, CDR2 SMNVEV (reference sequence). As DNA, the CDR3 is TGTGCCAGCAGTTTATCCCGAGGTGAAAAACTGTTTTTT. Encoded protein: CASSLSRGEKLFF.

This clonotype was detected a few times. Since a much larger clone is just one base distant, this may be a read error. V gene TRBV4-1 combines with J gene TRBJ2-3; perhaps TRBD2 as D (5 bases). The CDR3 contains 16 residues. Germline CDR1 reads MGHRA; CDR2 reads YSYEKL. The CDR3, as DNA: TGCGCCAGCAGCCAAGAGGACGGAGGATACACAGATATGCAGTATTTT. It is translated as CASSQEDGGYTDMQYF.

This clonotype showed up many times. V usage is TRBV7-9 and J usage is TRBJ2-4; no reliable D call. Germline loops: CDR1 SEHNR, CDR2 FQNEAQ (reference sequence). The V end lost 5 bases, the J end lost 6 bases, and 17 bases lay between the germline ends. The CDR3 totals 15 residues. The CDR3 nucleotides are TGTGCCAGCAGCCCTCCTCCTCGGCAGTCAAACATTCAGTACTTC. It specifies CASSPPPRQSNIQYF.